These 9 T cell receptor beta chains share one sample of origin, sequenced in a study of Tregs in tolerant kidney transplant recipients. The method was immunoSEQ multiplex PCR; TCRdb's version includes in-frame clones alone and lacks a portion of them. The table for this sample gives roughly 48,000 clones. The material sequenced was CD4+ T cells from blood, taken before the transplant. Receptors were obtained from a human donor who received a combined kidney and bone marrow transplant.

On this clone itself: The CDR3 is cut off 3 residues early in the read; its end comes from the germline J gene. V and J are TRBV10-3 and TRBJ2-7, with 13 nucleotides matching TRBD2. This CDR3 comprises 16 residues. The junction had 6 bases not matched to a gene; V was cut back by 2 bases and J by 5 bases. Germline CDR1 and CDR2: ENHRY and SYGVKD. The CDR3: CAISEPGLAGANEQYF. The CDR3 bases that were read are TGTGCCATCAGTGAGCCTGGACTAGCGGGAGCCAACGAG.

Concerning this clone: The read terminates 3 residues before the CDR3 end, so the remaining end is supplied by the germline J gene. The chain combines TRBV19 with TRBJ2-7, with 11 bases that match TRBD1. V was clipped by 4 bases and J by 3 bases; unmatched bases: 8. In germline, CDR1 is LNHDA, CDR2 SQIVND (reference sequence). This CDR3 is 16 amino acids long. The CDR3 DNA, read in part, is TGTGCCAGTAGTACAAGAGGGACAGGGGGAGGCTACGAG. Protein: CASSTRGTGGGYE. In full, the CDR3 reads CASSTRGTGGGYEQYF.

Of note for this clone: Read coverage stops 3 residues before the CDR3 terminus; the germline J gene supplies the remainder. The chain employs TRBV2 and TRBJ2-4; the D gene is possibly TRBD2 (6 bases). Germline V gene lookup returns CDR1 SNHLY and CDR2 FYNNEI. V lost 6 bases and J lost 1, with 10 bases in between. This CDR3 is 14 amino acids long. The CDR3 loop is CASSGDLAKNIQYF. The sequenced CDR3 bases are TGTGCCAGCAGCGGGGACTTGGCCAAAAACATT.

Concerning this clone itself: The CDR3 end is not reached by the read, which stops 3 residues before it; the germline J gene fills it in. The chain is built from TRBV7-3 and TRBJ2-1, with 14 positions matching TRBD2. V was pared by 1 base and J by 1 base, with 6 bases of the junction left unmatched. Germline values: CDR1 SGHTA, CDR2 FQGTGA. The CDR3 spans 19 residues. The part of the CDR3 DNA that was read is TGTGCCAGCAGCTTAATAGGGACTAGCGGGAGAGGGTCCTACAATGAG. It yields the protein CASSLIGTSGRGSYNE. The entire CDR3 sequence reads CASSLIGTSGRGSYNEQFF.

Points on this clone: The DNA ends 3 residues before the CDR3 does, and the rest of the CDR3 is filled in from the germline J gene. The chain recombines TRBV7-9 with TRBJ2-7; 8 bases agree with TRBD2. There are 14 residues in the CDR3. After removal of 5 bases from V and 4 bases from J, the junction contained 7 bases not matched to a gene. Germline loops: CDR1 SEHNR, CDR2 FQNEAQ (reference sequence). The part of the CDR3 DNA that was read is TGTGCCAGCAGCCCACATAGCGGGGAGTACGAG. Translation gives CASSPHSGEYE. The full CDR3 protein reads CASSPHSGEYEQYF.

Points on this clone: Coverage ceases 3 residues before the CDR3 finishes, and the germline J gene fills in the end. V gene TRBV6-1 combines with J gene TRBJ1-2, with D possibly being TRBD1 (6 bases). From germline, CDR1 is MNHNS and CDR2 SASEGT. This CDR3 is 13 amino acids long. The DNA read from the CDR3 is TGTGCCAGCAGTGCTCCAGGGGCGAGGGGC. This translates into CASSAPGARG. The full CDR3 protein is CASSAPGARGYTF.

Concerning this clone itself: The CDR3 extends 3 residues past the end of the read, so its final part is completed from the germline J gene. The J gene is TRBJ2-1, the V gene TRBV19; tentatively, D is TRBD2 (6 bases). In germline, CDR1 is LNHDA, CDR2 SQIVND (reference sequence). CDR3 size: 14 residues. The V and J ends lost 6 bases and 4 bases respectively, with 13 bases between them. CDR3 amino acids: CASRGLANYNEQFF. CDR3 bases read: TGTGCCAGTAGGGGCCTAGCGAATTACAATGAG.

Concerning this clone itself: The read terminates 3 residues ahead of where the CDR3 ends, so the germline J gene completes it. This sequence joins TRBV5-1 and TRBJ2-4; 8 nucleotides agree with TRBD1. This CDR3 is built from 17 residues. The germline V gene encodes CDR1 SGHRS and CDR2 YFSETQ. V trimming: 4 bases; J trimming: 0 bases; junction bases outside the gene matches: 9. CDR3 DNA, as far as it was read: TGCGCCAGCAGCGCAACAGGACAGGGACTAGCCAAAAACATT. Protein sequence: CASSATGQGLAKNI. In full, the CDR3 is CASSATGQGLAKNIQYF.

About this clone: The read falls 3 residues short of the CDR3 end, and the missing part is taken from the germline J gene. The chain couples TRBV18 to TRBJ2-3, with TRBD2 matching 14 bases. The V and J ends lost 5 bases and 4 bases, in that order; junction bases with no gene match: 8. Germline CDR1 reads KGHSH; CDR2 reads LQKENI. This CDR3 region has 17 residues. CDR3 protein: CASSSGLAGGTPDTQYF. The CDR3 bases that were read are TGTGCCAGCTCATCCGGACTAGCGGGAGGAACCCCAGATACG.